This T cell receptor beta chain originates from a study of blood T cell repertoires in COVID-19. Study background: Specimens from acute and convalescent COVID-19 originated in the United States, Italy and Spain.

Germline values: CDR1 SGHAT, CDR2 FQNNGV. V dropped 3 bases and J dropped 5 bases, with 8 bases sitting between them. The CDR3 has 13 amino acids. Libraries were prepared by immunoSEQ multiplex PCR; TCRdb keeps only in-frame clonotypes and omits some of them. The sample carries approximately 500,000 clones, approximately 83% recorded once. Specimen: peripheral blood. The sequence was obtained from a human donor in a cohort sampled during active COVID-19. The chain combines TRBV11-2 with TRBJ1-5; D uncertain. Written as DNA, the CDR3 is TGTGCCAGCAGCTTTGGGAGAGATCAGCCCCAGCATTTT. Protein sequence: CASSFGRDQPQHF.